This T cell receptor (beta chain) was documented in a study of beta chain features in type 1 diabetes. Study-level results: Patients with Type 1 diabetes showed moderately but significantly shorter TCRB CDR3s in all four CD4+ subsets. A PCR bias possibly favoring shorter templates would apply equally to patients and controls.

The study reverse transcribed the entire isolated RNA, so it sequenced expressed TCRB transcripts. Sequenced by immunoSEQ multiplex PCR; TCRdb stores in-frame clones only, minus some. The data show a few hundred thousand clones, more than 11% seen once. Note on this clone: Its antigen is undetermined.

V gave up 1 base and J gave up 7 bases; unmatched junction bases: 7. There are 16 residues in the CDR3. Germline lookup yields CDR1 LNHNV and CDR2 YYDKDF (reference sequence). Sorting of CD4+ naive, central memory, regulatory and stem cell-like memory cells was performed via CD45RO/CCR7/CD25/CD127/CD95/CD27. The clonotype was recovered from a man younger than 45 in good health. The sequenced sample consisted of naive CD4+ T cells from blood. The chain couples TRBV15 to TRBJ2-5; 12 nucleotides agree with TRBD2. CDR3 residues: CATSRALAGGLGTQYF. For the CDR3, the DNA is TGTGCCACCAGCAGAGCTCTAGCGGGAGGGCTTGGGACCCAGTACTTC.